The source of this T cell receptor beta chain is a study of T cells in Graves' hyperthyroidism and ophthalmopathy. TCR beta CDR3 sequences were amplified from RNA transcripts. The TCR CDR3 was amplified in a first-round RT-PCR using the HTBI primer set. TCRdb re-analysed the multiplex PCR reads in MiXCR, keeping a single row per CDR3 protein. This sample has under 350,000 distinct CDR3 sequences, with more than 15% found just once. The CDR3 spans 15 residues. V lost 6 bases to trimming and J lost 5 bases, with 16 bases between them. Germline CDR1 and CDR2: MNHNS and SASEGT. This clonotype was counted a few times.

This chain uses TRBV6-1 with TRBJ2-2, with a weak D call TRBD2 (7 bases). The source of this sequence is a woman aged 60-70 years with Graves' ophthalmopathy. Sequenced sample: blood. CDR3 amino acids: CASRGGRRLTGELFF. For the CDR3, the DNA is TGTGCCAGCAGGGGGGGGCGACGGCTGACCGGGGAGCTGTTTTTT.